The next 3 T cell receptor beta chains were all read from a single sample in a study of early T cells in non-severe SARS-CoV-2 infection. MiXCR, applied by TCRdb to the 5' RACE reads, yields one record per CDR3 protein. The sample lists just over 70,000 distinct CDR3 sequences, around 12% occurring once. Sequences were obtained from whole blood. These receptors all stem from an adult who was a healthcare worker with PCR-confirmed SARS-CoV-2 infection or an uninfected control (not recorded which).

This clonotype was counted ten times or more. This chain uses TRBV7-6 with TRBJ2-1; D not certain. Trimming cost V 1 base and J 5 bases, with 6 bases left between them. The CDR3 loop spans 13 amino acids. Germline CDR1 SGHVS, CDR2 FNYEAQ. The CDR3 loop is CASSLGYDNEQFF. For the CDR3, the DNA is TGTGCCAGCAGCTTAGGGTACGACAATGAGCAGTTCTTC.

This clonotype was observed many times. This chain joins TRBV11-2 and TRBJ2-3; TRBD2 agrees at 11 bases. CDR1 is SGHAT, CDR2 FQNNGV, per germline. This CDR3 has 18 amino acids. Trimming took 0 bases from V and 5 from J; bases not matched to a gene: 10. CDR3 protein: CASSLDEVAGGQLDTQYF. The CDR3 DNA reads as TGTGCCAGCAGCTTAGATGAGGTAGCGGGAGGGCAGTTAGATACGCAGTATTTT. Full variable domain (remainder filled in from reference TRBV11-2 and TRBJ2-3): EAGVAQSPRYKIIEKRQSVAFWCNPISGHATLYWYQQILGQGPKLLIQFQNNGVVDDSQLPKDRFSAERLKGVDSTLKIQPAKLEDSAVYLCASSLDEVAGGQLDTQYFGPGTRLTVL.

This clonotype has at least ten counts. The chain carries TRBV20-1 and TRBJ2-1; 7 positions match TRBD2. This CDR3 contains 15 residues. The V gene's germline CDR1 is DFQATT and CDR2 SNEGSKA (reference sequence). The CDR3 nucleotides read TGCAGCTGGGCGGCCGGCGGGGGCTCCTACAATGAGCAGTTCTTC. Translated, it gives CSWAAGGGSYNEQFF.